This record covers a single TCR beta chain. The antigen is unknown. The data belong to a study of CD8 T cells in Susac syndrome. General observations from the study: TCR sequencing and HLA analysis covered a relatively small number of individuals.

The V gene's germline CDR1 is SGDLS and CDR2 YYNGEE. The V and J ends lost 4 bases and 1 base, in that order; junction bases with no gene match: 8. This CDR3 region has 16 residues. An input of about 0.5 to 1 ug of RNA was subjected to reverse transcription using random hexamers. The method of amplification for TCR beta CDR3 was immunoSEQ multiplex PCR, covering 54 Vbeta and 13 Jbeta. TCRdb re-called the immunoSEQ multiplex PCR reads with MiXCR, one entry per CDR3 protein. The profile shows about 210,000 distinct CDR3 sequences, about 95% of them singletons. The rearrangement joins TRBV9 to TRBJ2-5; TRBD1 aligns across 9 bases. The source of this sequence is a human donor with multiple sclerosis. Sequenced input: CD4+ T cells from PBMCs. CDR3 protein: CASSTGVGQGQETQYF. The CDR3 DNA reads TGTGCCAGCAGCACCGGGGTGGGACAGGGCCAAGAGACCCAGTACTTC.